What follows are 18 T cell receptor beta chains derived from one specimen sequenced in a study of blood T cell repertoires in COVID-19. This table comes from immunoSEQ multiplex PCR, and its TCRdb copy is limited to in-frame clones, with some not included. The table lists about 240,000 clones, around 90% of them singletons, with just over 2.5% in the top ten. Sequencing was performed on PBMCs or T cells enriched from blood (not recorded which). The source of these receptors is a young woman with acute COVID-19.

The chain is built from TRBV27 and TRBJ2-1; 7 bases are shared with TRBD2. Per the germline V gene, CDR1 is MNHEY and CDR2 is SMNVEV (reference sequence). Losses at the gene ends were 8 bases for V and 5 bases for J; bases not matched to a gene: 6. This CDR3 contains 13 residues. CDR3 DNA sequence: TGTGCCAGCTCCCAGGGAGGGGACAATGAGCAGTTCTTC. It yields the protein CASSQGGDNEQFF.

This clone was seen only once. The chain uses TRBV5-1 and TRBJ1-1; maybe TRBD1 (5 bases). The CDR3 has 15 residues. From germline, CDR1 is SGHRS and CDR2 YFSETQ. V shed 0 bases and J shed 4 bases, with 13 bases lying between them. The CDR3 sequence is CASSLGDSGITEAFF. CDR3 sequence (DNA): TGCGCCAGCAGCTTGGGAGACAGCGGGATCACTGAAGCTTTCTTT. The entire variable domain, with the rest obtained from reference TRBV5-1 and TRBJ1-1, is as follows: KAGVTQTPRYLIKTRGQQVTLSCSPISGHRSVSWYQQTPGQGLQFLFEYFSETQRNKGNFPGRFSGRQFSNSRSEMNVSTLELGDSALYLCASSLGDSGITEAFFGQGTRLTVV.

This chain uses TRBV11-2 with TRBJ2-2; TRBD2 might be the D (6 bases). Germline values: CDR1 SGHAT, CDR2 FQNNGV. Trimming shortened V by 2 bases and J by 8 bases, and 15 bases separated the two germline ends. The CDR3 loop spans 15 amino acids. CDR3 amino acids: CASSLIGIGGGELFF. Here the CDR3 DNA reads TGTGCCAGCAGCTTAATAGGAATAGGAGGGGGGGAGCTGTTTTTT.

The chain has TRBV5-1 and TRBJ1-1, with 7 bases matching TRBD1. The V and J ends lost 3 bases and 1 base, in that order; junction bases with no gene match: 6. The CDR3 length is 15 residues. The germline CDR1 and CDR2 sequences are SGHRS and YFSETQ. The CDR3 sequence: CASSSSGQPNTEAFF. The CDR3, as DNA: TGCGCCAGCAGCTCCTCGGGACAGCCGAACACTGAAGCTTTCTTT.

The genes are TRBV7-2 and TRBJ1-2, with D tentatively TRBD1 (5 bases). The CDR3 contains 18 residues. Germline V gene sequence: CDR1 SGHTA, CDR2 FQGNSA. Trimming stripped 3 bases from V and 4 bases from J, with 24 bases between. The CDR3 coding sequence is TGTGCCAGCAGCTTCCCACCGATACAGTATTATAGGGGCTATGGCTACACCTTC. Its translation: CASSFPPIQYYRGYGYTF.

This chain links TRBV4-1 with TRBJ2-7; D gene ambiguous. CDR3 length equals 16 residues. Per germline, CDR1 MGHRA and CDR2 YSYEKL. V gave up 2 bases and J gave up 6 bases, with 20 bases separating them. This CDR3 reads CASSQYLGVRGSEQYF. CDR3 sequence (DNA): TGCGCCAGCAGCCAATATCTAGGCGTTAGAGGTTCCGAGCAGTACTTC.

The V and J genes are TRBV6-2 or TRBV6-3 and TRBJ2-5; 8 bases agree with TRBD1. Per the germline V gene, CDR1 is MNHEY and CDR2 is SVGEGT. Trimming removed 5 bases from V and 5 bases from J; junction bases left unmatched: 7. The CDR3 spans 14 residues. The CDR3 is CASSRETGVETQYF. DNA of the CDR3: TGTGCCAGCAGTCGCGAGACAGGGGTGGAGACCCAGTACTTC.

V usage is TRBV7-9 and J usage is TRBJ2-1; tentative D call: TRBD2 (7 bases). Germline values: CDR1 SEHNR, CDR2 FQNEAQ (reference sequence). This CDR3 is built from 15 residues. The V gene lost 7 bases and the J gene lost 2 bases, with 15 bases spanning the gap. For the CDR3, the DNA is TGTGCCAGCATTGGGGTGCGGGGGCCCTACAATGAGCAGTTCTTC. Amino acid sequence: CASIGVRGPYNEQFF.

The CDR3 nucleotides read TGTGCCAGCAGCCGAGCCGGGACAGACTATAATTCACCCCTCCACTTT. Its translation: CASSRAGTDYNSPLHF. The rearrangement joins TRBV13 to TRBJ1-6; 7 positions agree with TRBD1. V dropped 5 bases and J dropped 3; count of bases not matched to a gene: 7. CDR3 size: 16 residues. Looked up from germline, CDR1 is PRHDT and CDR2 is FYEKMQ (reference sequence).

This clone was seen a handful of times. The V call is TRBV4-1, the J call TRBJ2-1, with 8 bases that match TRBD2. The CDR3 extends over 17 amino acids. The germline V gene encodes CDR1 MGHRA and CDR2 YSYEKL. V shed 3 bases and J 0 bases; nucleotides not matched to a gene: 7. Written as DNA, the CDR3 is TGCGCCAGCAGCCAGGGCGGGGGGAAGAGCTCCTACAATGAGCAGTTCTTC. The encoded protein is CASSQGGGKSSYNEQFF.

This clone has just a few counts. The chain combines TRBV10-3 with TRBJ1-3; D is undetermined. The CDR3 is made up of 13 amino acids. With 6 bases removed from V and 0 bases from J, the gap between germline ends came to 6 bases. Germline CDR1 reads ENHRY; CDR2 reads SYGVKD. The CDR3 DNA reads as TGTGCCATCAGGCCGAGCTCTGGAAACACCATATATTTT. It is translated as CAIRPSSGNTIYF.

This chain links TRBV4-3 with TRBJ2-3; 9 bases fit TRBD1. The length of the CDR3 is 16 residues. Germline-derived CDR1 and CDR2 are LGHNA and YSLEER. Trimming took 1 base from V and 4 from J; bases not matched to a gene: 6. For the CDR3, the DNA is TGCGCCAGCAGCCAAGTACGGGGGACAGGGCCAGATACGCAGTATTTT. Its translation is CASSQVRGTGPDTQYF.

The genes are TRBV7-2 and TRBJ1-3; no firm D call. CDR1 and CDR2 from the germline V gene are SGHTA and FQGNSA. This CDR3 region has 14 residues. The ends were cut back, 4 bases at V and 2 bases at J, with 9 bases in the middle. CDR3 DNA sequence: TGTGCCAGCAGCTCCATGGCTCCTGGAAACACCATATATTTT. It is translated as CASSSMAPGNTIYF.

J is TRBJ1-1 and V is TRBV5-4, with D maybe TRBD1 (5 bases). The length of the CDR3 is 13 residues. Germline V gene lookup returns CDR1 SGHNT and CDR2 YYREEE (reference sequence). V was clipped by 4 bases and J by 4 bases, with 11 bases between them. The CDR3 spells CASSLRVGTEAFF. In DNA form, the CDR3 reads TGTGCCAGCAGCCTCAGGGTTGGCACTGAAGCTTTCTTT.

The chain employs TRBV16 and TRBJ1-3; no definite D call. This CDR3 spans 15 amino acids. V dropped 0 bases and J dropped 2 bases, with 8 bases sitting between them. Germline CDR1 and CDR2: KGHSY and FQNENV. The CDR3 sequence: CASSQSGGPGNTIYF. CDR3 coding DNA: TGTGCCAGCAGCCAATCAGGTGGGCCTGGAAACACCATATATTTT.

In regard to this clone: Other DNA sequences in this sample translate to the same CDR3. The chain has TRBV5-1 and TRBJ1-1, with TRBD1 matching over 7 bases. CDR1 and CDR2 from the germline V gene are SGHRS and YFSETQ. The CDR3 is 14 amino acids. Losses at the gene ends were 0 bases for V and 2 bases for J; bases not matched to a gene: 1. CDR3 protein: CASSLDRGNTEAFF. The CDR3 DNA is TGCGCCAGCAGCTTGGACAGGGGAAACACTGAAGCTTTCTTT. Combining the CDR3 with reference TRBV5-1 and TRBJ1-1 gives the whole variable domain KAGVTQTPRYLIKTRGQQVTLSCSPISGHRSVSWYQQTPGQGLQFLFEYFSETQRNKGNFPGRFSGRQFSNSRSEMNVSTLELGDSALYLCASSLDRGNTEAFFGQGTRLTVV.

This chain links TRBV7-9 with TRBJ1-2; 7 bases line up with TRBD1. Trimming cost V 2 bases and J 2 bases; bases outside gene matches: 2. Germline V gene sequence: CDR1 SEHNR, CDR2 FQNEAQ (reference sequence). The CDR3 spans 14 residues. In DNA form, the CDR3 reads TGTGCCAGCAGCTTAACAGGGGAGAACTATGGCTACACCTTC. Translated: CASSLTGENYGYTF.

The rearrangement links TRBV13 to TRBJ2-1; D is perhaps TRBD1 (5 bases). Germline V gene sequence: CDR1 PRHDT, CDR2 FYEKMQ (reference sequence). This CDR3 has 16 amino acids. V shed 1 base and J shed 1 base, with 11 bases lying between them. The CDR3 bases are TGTGCCAGCAGCTTAGACACAGGCGAATCCTACAATGAGCAGTTCTTC. As protein: CASSLDTGESYNEQFF.